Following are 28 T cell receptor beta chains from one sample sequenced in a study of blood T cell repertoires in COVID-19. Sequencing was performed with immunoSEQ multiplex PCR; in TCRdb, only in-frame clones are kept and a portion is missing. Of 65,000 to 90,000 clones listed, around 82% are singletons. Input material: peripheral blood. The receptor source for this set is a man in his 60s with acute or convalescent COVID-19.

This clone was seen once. The CDR3 region has the DNA TGTGCCAGCAGCCAGAGGACGGAGGGGAACACTGAAGCTTTCTTT. Protein sequence: CASSQRTEGNTEAFF. The chain has TRBV4-2 and TRBJ1-1; D gene unclear. The V gene lost 3 bases and the J gene lost 1 base, with 12 bases spanning the gap. CDR3 length equals 15 residues. From germline, CDR1 is LGHNA and CDR2 YNFKEQ.

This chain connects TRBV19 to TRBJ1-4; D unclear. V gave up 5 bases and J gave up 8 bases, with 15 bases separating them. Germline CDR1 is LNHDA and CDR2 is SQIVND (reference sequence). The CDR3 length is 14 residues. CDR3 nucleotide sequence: TGTGCCAGTAGTTTCGGTTCCGAACGGGAAAAACTGTTTTTT. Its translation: CASSFGSEREKLFF.

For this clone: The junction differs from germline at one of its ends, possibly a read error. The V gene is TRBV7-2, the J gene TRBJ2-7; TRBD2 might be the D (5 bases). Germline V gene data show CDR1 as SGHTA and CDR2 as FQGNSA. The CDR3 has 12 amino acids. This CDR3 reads CASSSGTRVLHF. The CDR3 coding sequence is TGTGCCAGCAGCTCGGGAACTAGGGTGTTGCACTTC.

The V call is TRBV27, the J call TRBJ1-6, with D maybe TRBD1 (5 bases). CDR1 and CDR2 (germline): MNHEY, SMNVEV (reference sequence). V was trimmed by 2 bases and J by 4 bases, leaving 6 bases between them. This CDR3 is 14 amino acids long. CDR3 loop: CASSLRQYNSPLHF. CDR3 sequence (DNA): TGTGCCAGCAGTTTAAGACAGTATAATTCACCCCTCCACTTT.

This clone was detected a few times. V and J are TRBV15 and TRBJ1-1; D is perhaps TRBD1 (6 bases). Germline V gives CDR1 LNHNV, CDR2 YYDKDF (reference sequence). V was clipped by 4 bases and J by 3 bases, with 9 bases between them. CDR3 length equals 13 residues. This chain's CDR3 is CATSTRQDTEAFF. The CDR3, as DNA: TGTGCCACCAGCACCAGACAGGACACTGAAGCTTTCTTT. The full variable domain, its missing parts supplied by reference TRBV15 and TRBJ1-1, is DAMVIQNPRYQVTQFGKPVTLSCSQTLNHNVMYWYQQKSSQAPKLLFHYYDKDFNNEADTPDNFQSRRPNTSFCFLDIRSPGLGDTAMYLCATSTRQDTEAFFGQGTRLTVV.

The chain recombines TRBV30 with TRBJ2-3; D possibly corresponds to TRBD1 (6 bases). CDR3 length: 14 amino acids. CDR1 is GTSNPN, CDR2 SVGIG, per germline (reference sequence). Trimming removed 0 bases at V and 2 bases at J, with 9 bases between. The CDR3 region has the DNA TGTGCCTGGAGTGTGTCAGGGGTCACAGATACGCAGTATTTT. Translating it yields CAWSVSGVTDTQYF.

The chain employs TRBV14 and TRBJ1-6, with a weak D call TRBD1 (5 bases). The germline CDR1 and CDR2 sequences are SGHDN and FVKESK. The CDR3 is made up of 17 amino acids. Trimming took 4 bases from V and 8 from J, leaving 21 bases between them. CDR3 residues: CASSPYLLRGGDSPLHF. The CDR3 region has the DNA TGTGCCAGCAGCCCCTATCTTTTAAGGGGTGGGGATTCACCCCTCCACTTT.

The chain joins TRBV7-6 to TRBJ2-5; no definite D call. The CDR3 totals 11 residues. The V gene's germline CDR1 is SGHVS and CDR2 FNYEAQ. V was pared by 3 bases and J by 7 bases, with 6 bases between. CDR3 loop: CASSFGGTQYF. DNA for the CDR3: TGTGCCAGCAGCTTTGGCGGGACCCAGTACTTC.

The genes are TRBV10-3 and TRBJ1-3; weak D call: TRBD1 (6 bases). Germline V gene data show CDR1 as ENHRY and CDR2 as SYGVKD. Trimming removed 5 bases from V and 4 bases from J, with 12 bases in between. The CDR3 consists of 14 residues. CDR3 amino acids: CAISLRTDGNTIYF. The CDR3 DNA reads TGTGCCATCAGTCTAAGGACAGACGGAAACACCATATATTTT.

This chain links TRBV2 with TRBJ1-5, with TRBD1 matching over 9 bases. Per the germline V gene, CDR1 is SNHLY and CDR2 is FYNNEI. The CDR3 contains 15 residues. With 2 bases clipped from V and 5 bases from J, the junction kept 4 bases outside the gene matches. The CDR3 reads CASSERTGGHQPQHF. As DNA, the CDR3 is TGTGCCAGCAGTGAACGCACAGGGGGCCATCAGCCCCAGCATTTT.

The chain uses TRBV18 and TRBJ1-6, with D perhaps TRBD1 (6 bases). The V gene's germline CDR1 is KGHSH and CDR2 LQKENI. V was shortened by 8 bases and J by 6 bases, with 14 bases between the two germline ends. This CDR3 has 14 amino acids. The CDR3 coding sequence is TGTGCCAGCCGAGGACAGTTGGCTAATTCACCCCTCCACTTT. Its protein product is CASRGQLANSPLHF.

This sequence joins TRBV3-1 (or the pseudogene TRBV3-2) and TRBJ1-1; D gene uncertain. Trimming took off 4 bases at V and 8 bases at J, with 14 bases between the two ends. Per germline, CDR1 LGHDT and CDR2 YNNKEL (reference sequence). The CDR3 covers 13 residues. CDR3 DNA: TGTGCCAGCAGCCCAGAGGGAGGGAGGGAAGCTTTCTTT. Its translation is CASSPEGGREAFF.

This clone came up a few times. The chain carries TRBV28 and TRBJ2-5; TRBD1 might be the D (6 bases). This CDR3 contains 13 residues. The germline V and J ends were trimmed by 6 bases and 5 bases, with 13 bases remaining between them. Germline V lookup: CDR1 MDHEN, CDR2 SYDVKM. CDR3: CASRKQGDETQYF. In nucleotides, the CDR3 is TGTGCCAGCAGAAAACAGGGCGATGAGACCCAGTACTTC.

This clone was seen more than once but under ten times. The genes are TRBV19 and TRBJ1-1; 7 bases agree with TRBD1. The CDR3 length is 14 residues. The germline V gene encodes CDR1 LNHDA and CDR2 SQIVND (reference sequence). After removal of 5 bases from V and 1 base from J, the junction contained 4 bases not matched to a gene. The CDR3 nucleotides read TGTGCCAGTAGTCCCCGACAGGGGAACACTGAAGCTTTCTTT. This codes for CASSPRQGNTEAFF.

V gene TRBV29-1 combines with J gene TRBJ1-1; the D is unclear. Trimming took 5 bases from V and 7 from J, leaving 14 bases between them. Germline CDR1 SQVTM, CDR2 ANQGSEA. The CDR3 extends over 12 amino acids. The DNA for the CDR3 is TGCAGCGTTTTAGACGGGTTAGATGAAGCTTTCTTT. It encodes CSVLDGLDEAFF.

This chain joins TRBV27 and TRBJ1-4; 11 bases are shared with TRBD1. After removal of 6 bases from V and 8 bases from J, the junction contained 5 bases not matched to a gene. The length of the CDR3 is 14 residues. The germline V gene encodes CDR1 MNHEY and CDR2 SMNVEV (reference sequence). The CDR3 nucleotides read TGTGCCAGCAGGAGGACAGGGGGCAGCGAAAAACTGTTTTTT. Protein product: CASRRTGGSEKLFF.

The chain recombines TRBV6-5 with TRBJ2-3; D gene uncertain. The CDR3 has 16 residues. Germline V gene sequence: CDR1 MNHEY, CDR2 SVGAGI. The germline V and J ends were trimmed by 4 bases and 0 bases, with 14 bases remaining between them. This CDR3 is CASSFLRRASTDTQYF. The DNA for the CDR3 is TGTGCCAGCAGTTTCTTGAGGCGAGCAAGCACAGATACGCAGTATTTT.

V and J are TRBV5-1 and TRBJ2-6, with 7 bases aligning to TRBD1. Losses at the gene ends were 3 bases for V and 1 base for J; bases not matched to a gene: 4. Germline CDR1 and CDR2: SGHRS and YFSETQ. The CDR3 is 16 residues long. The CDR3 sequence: CASSSGQSSGANVLTF. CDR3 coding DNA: TGCGCCAGCAGCTCGGGACAGTCGTCTGGGGCCAACGTCCTGACTTTC.

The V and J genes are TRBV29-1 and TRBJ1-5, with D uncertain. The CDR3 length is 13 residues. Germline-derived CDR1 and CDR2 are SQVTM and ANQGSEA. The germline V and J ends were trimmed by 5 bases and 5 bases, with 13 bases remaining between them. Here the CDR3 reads CSVIGTDDQPQHF. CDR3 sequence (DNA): TGCAGCGTTATCGGTACAGATGATCAGCCCCAGCATTTT.

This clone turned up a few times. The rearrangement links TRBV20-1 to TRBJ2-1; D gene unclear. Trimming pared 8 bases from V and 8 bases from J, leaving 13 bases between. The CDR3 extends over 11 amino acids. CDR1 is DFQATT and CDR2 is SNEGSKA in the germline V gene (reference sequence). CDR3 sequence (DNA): TGCAGTCCCCTTCTTCGGGATGAGCAGTTCTTC. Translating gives CSPLLRDEQFF.

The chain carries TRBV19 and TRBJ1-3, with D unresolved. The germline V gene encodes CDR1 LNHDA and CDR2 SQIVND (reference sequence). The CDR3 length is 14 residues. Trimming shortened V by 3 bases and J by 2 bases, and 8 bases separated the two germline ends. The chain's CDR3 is CASSMPSAGNTIYF. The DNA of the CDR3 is TGTGCCAGTAGTATGCCCAGCGCTGGAAACACCATATATTTT.

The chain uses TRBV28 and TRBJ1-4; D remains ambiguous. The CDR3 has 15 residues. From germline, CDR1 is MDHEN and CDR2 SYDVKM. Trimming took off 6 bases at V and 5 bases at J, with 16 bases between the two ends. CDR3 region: CASSSIGMNNEKLFF. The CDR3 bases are TGTGCCAGCAGCTCCATTGGCATGAACAATGAAAAACTGTTTTTT.

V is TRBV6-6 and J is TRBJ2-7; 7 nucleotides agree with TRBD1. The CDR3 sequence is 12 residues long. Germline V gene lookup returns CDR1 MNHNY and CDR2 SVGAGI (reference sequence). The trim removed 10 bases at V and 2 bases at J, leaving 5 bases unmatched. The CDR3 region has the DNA TGTGCCACCCGGGACAGCCCCTACGAGCAGTACTTC. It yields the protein CATRDSPYEQYF.

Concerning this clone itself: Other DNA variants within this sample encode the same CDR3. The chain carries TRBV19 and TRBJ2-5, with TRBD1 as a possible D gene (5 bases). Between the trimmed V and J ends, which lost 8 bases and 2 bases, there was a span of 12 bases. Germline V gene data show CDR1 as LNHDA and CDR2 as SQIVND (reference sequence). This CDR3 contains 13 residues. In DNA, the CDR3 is TGTGCCAGTTCGAAAGACAGACAAGAGACCCAGTACTTC. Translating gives CASSKDRQETQYF.

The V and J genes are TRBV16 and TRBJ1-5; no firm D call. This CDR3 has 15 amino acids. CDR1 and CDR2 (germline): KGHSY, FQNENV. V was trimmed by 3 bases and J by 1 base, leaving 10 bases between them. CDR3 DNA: TGTGCCAGCAGCCATGGACGGGGAAGCAATCAGCCCCAGCATTTT. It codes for CASSHGRGSNQPQHF.

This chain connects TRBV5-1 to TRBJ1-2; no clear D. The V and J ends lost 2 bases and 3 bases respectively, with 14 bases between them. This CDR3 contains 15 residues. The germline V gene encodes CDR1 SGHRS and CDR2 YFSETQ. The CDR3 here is CASSFNGEADYGYTF. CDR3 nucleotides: TGCGCCAGCAGCTTTAACGGGGAGGCGGACTATGGCTACACCTTC.

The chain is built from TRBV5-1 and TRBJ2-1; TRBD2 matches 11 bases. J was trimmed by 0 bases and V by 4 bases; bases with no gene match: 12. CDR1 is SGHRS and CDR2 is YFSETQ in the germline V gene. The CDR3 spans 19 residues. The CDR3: CASSIPRLAGRSSYNEQFF. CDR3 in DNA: TGCGCCAGCAGCATACCCCGACTAGCGGGGAGGAGCTCCTACAATGAGCAGTTCTTC. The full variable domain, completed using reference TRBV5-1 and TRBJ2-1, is KAGVTQTPRYLIKTRGQQVTLSCSPISGHRSVSWYQQTPGQGLQFLFEYFSETQRNKGNFPGRFSGRQFSNSRSEMNVSTLELGDSALYLCASSIPRLAGRSSYNEQFFGPGTRLTVL.

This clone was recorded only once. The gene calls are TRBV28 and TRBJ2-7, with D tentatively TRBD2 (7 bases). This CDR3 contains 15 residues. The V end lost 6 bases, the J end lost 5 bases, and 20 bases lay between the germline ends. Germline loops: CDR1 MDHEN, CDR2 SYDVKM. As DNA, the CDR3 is TGTGCCAGCAGCCCCGGGACCGGGGGGCTTCACGAGCAGTACTTC. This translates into CASSPGTGGLHEQYF.